What follows are 7 T cell receptor beta chains derived from one specimen sequenced in a study of control samples from healthy donors and cancer patients (dated by TCRdb to the early 2020s). The library was made by the immunoSEQ multiplex PCR assay. Not all clones reach the TCRdb copy of this immuneACCESS table, which keeps in-frame sequences only. Checked studies attribute under half of the gap to unresolved V genes and leave the rest unexplained. The sample table holds some 130,000 clones, of which roughly 91% were seen once. The biggest ten clones account for approximately 7.5% of the sample. Sample: PBMCs. The receptors originated from a man aged 45-60 years with head and neck cancer.

This chain uses TRBV3-1 (or the pseudogene TRBV3-2) with TRBJ2-2, with D hard to call. Germline V gene sequence: CDR1 LGHDT, CDR2 YNNKEL (reference sequence). The CDR3 totals 17 residues. Deletions cut 0 bases from V and 1 base from J, with 12 bases between. CDR3 region: CASSQDRRPRNTGELFF. DNA of the CDR3: TGTGCCAGCAGCCAAGATCGACGACCAAGGAACACCGGGGAGCTGTTTTTT.

This sequence joins TRBV5-4 and TRBJ2-5; TRBD2 matches at 7 bases. This CDR3 is 16 amino acids long. V lost 0 bases and J lost 4; bases outside the gene matches: 9. The germline V gene has CDR1 SGHNT and CDR2 YYREEE (reference sequence). The CDR3 DNA reads TGTGCCAGCAGCTTGGCCGGGGGGACCGAGGGAGAGACCCAGTACTTC. Amino acid sequence: CASSLAGGTEGETQYF.

In this sample, this clone turned up a few times. V gene TRBV9 combines with J gene TRBJ2-2, with D perhaps TRBD1 (6 bases). CDR1 and CDR2 (germline): SGDLS, YYNGEE. The CDR3 spans 14 residues. V lost 4 bases and J lost 6, with 13 bases in between. CDR3 residues: CASSTTGTPGELFF. In DNA, the CDR3 is TGTGCCAGCAGCACTACAGGGACCCCCGGGGAGCTGTTTTTT. Together with reference TRBV9 and TRBJ2-2, the CDR3 gives the full variable domain: DSGVTQTPKHLITATGQRVTLRCSPRSGDLSVYWYQQSLDQGLQFLIQYYNGEERAKGNILERFSAQQFPDLHSELNLSSLELGDSALYFCASSTTGTPGELFFGEGSRLTVL.

This chain connects TRBV19 to TRBJ2-7, with TRBD1 as a possible D gene (6 bases). Germline lookup yields CDR1 LNHDA and CDR2 SQIVND (reference sequence). The V end was cut by 4 bases, the J end by 6 bases, with 16 bases between. This CDR3 contains 14 residues. The CDR3 spells CASSSETGPGEQYF. Written as DNA, the CDR3 is TGTGCCAGTAGTAGCGAGACAGGTCCGGGCGAGCAGTACTTC.

The chain employs TRBV3-1 (or the pseudogene TRBV3-2) and TRBJ1-4, with D tentatively TRBD1 (6 bases). V gave up 2 bases and J gave up 5 bases, with 15 bases separating them. Germline CDR1 LGHDT, CDR2 YNNKEL (reference sequence). This CDR3 comprises 16 residues. The CDR3 nucleotides read TGTGCCAGCAGCCAATTGGGCCTCGGGGGCAATGAAAAACTGTTTTTT. Amino acids: CASSQLGLGGNEKLFF.

V is TRBV13 and J is TRBJ1-3, with D maybe TRBD1 (5 bases). Germline values: CDR1 PRHDT, CDR2 FYEKMQ (reference sequence). The CDR3 contains 17 residues. Trimming cost V 0 bases and J 2 bases, with 14 bases left between them. The CDR3: CASSLGPRGVAGNTIYF. In DNA, the CDR3 is TGTGCCAGCAGCTTAGGCCCTAGAGGGGTAGCTGGAAACACCATATATTTT.

CDR3 region: CASSLYGSNYGYTF. The CDR3 DNA sequence: TGCGCCAGCAGCCTTTATGGCAGTAACTATGGCTACACCTTC. The chain recombines TRBV4-1 with TRBJ1-2; D unresolved. This CDR3 contains 14 residues. Germline loops: CDR1 MGHRA, CDR2 YSYEKL. The V end was cut by 4 bases, the J end by 1 base, with 10 bases between.